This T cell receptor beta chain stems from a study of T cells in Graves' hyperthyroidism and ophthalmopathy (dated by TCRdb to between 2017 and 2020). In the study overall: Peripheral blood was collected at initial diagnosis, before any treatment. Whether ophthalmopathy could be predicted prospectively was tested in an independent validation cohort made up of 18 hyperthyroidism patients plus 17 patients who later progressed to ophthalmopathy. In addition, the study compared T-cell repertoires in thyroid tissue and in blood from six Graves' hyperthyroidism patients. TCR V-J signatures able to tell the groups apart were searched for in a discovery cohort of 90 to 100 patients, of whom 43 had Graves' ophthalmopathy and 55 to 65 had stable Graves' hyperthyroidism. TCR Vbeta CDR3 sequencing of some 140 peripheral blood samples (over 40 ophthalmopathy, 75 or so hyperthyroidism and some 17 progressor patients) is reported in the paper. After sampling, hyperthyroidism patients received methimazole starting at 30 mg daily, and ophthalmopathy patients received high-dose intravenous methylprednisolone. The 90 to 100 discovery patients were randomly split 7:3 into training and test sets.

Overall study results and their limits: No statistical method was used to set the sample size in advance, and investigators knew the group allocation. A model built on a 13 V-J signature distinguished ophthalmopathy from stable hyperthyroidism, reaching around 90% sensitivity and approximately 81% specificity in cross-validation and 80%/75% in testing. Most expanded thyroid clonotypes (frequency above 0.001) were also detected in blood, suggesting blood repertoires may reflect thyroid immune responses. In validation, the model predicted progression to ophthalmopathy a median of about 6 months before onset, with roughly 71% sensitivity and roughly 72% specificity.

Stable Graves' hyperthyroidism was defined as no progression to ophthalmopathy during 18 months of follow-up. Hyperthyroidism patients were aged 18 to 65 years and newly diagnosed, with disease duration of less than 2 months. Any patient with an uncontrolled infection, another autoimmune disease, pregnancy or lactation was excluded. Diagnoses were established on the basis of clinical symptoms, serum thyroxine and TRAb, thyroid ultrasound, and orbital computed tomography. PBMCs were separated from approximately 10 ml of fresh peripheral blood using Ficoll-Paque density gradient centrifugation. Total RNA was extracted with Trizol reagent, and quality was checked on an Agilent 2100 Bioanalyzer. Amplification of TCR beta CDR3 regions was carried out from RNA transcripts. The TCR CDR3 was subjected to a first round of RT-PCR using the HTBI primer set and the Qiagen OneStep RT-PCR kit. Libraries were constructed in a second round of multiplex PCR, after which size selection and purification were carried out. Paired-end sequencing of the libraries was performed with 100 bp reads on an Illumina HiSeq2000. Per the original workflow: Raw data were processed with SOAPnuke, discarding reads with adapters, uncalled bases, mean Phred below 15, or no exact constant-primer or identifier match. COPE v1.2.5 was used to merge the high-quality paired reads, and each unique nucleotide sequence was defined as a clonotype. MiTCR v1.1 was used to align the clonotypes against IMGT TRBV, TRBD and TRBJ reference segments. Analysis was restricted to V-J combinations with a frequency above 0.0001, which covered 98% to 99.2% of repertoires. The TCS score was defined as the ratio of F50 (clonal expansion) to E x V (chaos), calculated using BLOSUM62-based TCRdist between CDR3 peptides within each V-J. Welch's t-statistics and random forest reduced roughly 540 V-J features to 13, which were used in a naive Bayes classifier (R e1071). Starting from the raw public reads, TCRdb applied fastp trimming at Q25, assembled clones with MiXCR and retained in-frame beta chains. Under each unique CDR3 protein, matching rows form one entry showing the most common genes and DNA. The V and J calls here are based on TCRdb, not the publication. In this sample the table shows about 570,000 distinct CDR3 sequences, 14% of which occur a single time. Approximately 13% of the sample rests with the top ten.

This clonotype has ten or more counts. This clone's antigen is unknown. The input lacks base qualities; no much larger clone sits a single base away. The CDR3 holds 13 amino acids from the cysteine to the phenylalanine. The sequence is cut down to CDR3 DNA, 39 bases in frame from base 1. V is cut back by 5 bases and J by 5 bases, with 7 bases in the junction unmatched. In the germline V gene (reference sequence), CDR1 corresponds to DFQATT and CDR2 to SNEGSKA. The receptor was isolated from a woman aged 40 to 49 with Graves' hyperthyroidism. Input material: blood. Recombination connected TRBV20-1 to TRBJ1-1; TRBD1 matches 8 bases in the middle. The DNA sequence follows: TGCAGTGCTCACTCGGACAGGGCTACTGAAGCTTTCTTT. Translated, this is CSAHSDRATEAFF.